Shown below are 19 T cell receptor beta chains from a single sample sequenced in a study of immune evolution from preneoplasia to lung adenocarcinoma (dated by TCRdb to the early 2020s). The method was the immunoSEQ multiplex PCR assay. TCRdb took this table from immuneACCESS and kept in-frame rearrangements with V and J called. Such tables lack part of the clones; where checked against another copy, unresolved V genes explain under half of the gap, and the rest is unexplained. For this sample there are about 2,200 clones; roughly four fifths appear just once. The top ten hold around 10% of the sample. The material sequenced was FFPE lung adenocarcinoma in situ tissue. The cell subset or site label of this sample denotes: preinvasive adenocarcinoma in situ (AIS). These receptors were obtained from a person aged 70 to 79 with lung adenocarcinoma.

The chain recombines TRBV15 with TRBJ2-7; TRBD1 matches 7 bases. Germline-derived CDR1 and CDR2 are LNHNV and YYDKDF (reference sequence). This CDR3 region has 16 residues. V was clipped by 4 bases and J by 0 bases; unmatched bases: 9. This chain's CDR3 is CATSNEQGPLSYEQYF. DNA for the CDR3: TGTGCCACCAGCAATGAACAGGGGCCCCTCTCCTACGAGCAGTACTTC. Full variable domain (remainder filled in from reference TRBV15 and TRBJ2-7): DAMVIQNPRYQVTQFGKPVTLSCSQTLNHNVMYWYQQKSSQAPKLLFHYYDKDFNNEADTPDNFQSRRPNTSFCFLDIRSPGLGDTAMYLCATSNEQGPLSYEQYFGPGTRLTVT.

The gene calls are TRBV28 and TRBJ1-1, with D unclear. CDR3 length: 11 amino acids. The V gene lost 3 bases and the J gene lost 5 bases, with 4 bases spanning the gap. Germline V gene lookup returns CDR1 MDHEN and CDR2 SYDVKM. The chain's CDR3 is CASSFRTEAFF. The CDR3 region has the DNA TGTGCCAGCAGTTTTCGAACTGAAGCTTTCTTT.

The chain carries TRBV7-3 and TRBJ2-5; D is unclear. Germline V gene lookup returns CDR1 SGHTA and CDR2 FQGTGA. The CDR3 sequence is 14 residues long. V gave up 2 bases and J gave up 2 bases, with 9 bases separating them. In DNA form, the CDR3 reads TGTGCCAGCAGCTTATATGGGTCTCAAGAGACCCAGTACTTC. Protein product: CASSLYGSQETQYF.

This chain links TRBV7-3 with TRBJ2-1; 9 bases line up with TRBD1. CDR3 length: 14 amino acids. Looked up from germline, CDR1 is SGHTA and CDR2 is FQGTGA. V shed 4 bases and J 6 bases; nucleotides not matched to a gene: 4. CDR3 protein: CASSSQGAFNEQFF. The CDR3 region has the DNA TGTGCCAGCAGCTCACAGGGGGCTTTCAATGAGCAGTTCTTC.

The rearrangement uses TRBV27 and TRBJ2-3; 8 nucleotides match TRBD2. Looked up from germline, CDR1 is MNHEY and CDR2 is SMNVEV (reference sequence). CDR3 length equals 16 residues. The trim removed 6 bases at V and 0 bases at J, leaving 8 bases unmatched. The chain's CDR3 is CASSGPSGPSTDTQYF. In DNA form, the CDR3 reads TGTGCCAGCAGCGGACCTAGCGGGCCTAGCACAGATACGCAGTATTTT.

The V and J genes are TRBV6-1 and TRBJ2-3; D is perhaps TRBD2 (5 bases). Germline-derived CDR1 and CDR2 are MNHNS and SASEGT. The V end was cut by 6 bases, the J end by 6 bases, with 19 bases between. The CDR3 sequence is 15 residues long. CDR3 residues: CASSGNTFSEDTQYF. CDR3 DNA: TGTGCCAGCAGCGGGAACACTTTTTCGGAGGATACGCAGTATTTT.

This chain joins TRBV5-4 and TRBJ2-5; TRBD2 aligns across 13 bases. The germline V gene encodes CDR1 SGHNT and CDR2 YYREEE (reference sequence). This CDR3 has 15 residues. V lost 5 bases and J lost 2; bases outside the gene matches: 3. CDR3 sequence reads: CASRAGLAGQETQYF. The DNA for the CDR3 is TGTGCCAGCAGAGCGGGACTAGCGGGACAAGAGACCCAGTACTTC.

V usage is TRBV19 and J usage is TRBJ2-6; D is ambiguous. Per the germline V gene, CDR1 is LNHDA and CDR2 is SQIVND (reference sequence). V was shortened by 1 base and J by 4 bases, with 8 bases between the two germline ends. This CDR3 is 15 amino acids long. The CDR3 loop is CASSIAAQGANVLTF. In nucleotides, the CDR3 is TGTGCCAGTAGTATAGCCGCCCAAGGGGCCAACGTCCTGACTTTC.

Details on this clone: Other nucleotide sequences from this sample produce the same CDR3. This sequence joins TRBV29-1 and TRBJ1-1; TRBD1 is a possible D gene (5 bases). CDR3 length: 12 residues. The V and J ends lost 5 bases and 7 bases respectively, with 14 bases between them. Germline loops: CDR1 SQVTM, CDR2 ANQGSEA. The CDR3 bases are TGCAGCGTTATTCGGAGGGGCGTTGAAGCTTTCTTT. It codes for CSVIRRGVEAFF.

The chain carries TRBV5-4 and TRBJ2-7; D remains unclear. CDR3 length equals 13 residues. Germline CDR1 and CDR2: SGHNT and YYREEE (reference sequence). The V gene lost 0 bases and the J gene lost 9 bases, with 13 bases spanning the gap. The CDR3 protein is CASSLVDDGSQYF. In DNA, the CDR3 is TGTGCCAGCAGCTTGGTAGACGACGGCTCGCAGTACTTC.

As DNA, the CDR3 is TGCAGCGGCATCACTACCGGGACAGGGGCCGGCTACACCTTC. Translation: CSGITTGTGAGYTF. The V call is TRBV29-1, the J call TRBJ1-2; 10 bases fit TRBD1. V lost 7 bases to trimming and J lost 8 bases; unmatched junction nucleotides: 13. The CDR3 spans 14 residues. Germline loops: CDR1 SQVTM, CDR2 ANQGSEA.

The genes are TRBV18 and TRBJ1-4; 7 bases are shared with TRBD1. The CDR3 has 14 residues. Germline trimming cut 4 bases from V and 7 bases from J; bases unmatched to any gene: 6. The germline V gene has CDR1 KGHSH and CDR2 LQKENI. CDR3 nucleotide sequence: TGTGCCAGCTCACTTAACAGGGGTGGTGAAAAACTGTTTTTT. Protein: CASSLNRGGEKLFF. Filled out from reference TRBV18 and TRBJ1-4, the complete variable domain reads NAGVMQNPRHLVRRRGQEARLRCSPMKGHSHVYWYRQLPEEGLKFMVYLQKENIIDESGMPKERFSAEFPKEGPSILRIQQVVRGDSAAYFCASSLNRGGEKLFFGSGTQLSVL.

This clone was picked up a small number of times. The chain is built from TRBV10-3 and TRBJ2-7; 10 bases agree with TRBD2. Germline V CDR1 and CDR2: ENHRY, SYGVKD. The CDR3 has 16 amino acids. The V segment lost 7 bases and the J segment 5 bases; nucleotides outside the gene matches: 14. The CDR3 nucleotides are TGTGCCATCACTGGATCCTCTAGCGGGAGTAGCGACGAGCAGTACTTC. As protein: CAITGSSSGSSDEQYF.

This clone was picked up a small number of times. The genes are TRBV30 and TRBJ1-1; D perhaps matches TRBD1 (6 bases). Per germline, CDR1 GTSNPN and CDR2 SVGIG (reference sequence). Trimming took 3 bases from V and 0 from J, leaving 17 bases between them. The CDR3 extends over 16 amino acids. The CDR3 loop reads CAWSGGETGVNTEAFF. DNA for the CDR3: TGTGCCTGGAGCGGTGGAGAGACAGGCGTGAACACTGAAGCTTTCTTT.

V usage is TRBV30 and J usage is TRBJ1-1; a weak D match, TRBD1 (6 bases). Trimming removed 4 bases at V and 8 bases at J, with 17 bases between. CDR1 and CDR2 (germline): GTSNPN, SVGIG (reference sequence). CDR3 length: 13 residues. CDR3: CAWIRTDGFEAFF. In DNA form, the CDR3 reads TGTGCCTGGATCAGGACAGATGGGTTCGAAGCTTTCTTT. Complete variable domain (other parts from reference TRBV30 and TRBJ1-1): SQTIHQWPATLVQPVGSPLSLECTVEGTSNPNLYWYRQAAGRGLQLLFYSVGIGQISSEVPQNLSASRPQDRQFILSSKKLLLSDSGFYLCAWIRTDGFEAFFGQGTRLTVV.

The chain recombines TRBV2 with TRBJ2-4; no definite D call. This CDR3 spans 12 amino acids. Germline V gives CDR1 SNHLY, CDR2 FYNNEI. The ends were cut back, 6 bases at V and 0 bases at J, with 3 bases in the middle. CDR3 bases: TGTGCCAGCAGCCTAGCCAAAAACATTCAGTACTTC. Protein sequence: CASSLAKNIQYF.

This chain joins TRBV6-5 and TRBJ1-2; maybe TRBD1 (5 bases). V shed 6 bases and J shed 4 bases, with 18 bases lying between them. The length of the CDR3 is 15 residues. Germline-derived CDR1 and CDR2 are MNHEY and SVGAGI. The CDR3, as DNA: TGTGCCAGCAGGCCGCCGGGGACCTATGGCTATGGCTACACCTTC. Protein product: CASRPPGTYGYGYTF.

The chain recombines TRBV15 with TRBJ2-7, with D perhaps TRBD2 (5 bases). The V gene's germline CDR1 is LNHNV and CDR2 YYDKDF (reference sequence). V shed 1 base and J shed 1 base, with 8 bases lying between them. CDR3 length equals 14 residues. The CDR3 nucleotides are TGTGCCACCAGCAGAGTCCGGGGATCCTACGAGCAGTACTTC. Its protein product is CATSRVRGSYEQYF.

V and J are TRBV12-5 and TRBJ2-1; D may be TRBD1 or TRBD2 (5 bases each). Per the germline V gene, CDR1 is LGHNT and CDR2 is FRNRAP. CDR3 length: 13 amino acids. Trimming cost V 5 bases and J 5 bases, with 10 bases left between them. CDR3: CASGPGRNNEQFF. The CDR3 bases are TGTGCTAGTGGTCCGGGACGAAACAATGAGCAGTTCTTC.